The clone carrying this TCR beta chain was seen many times. From the RT-PCR reads, TCRdb called clonotypes with MiXCR, one entry per CDR3 protein. Altogether roughly 230,000 distinct CDR3 sequences are present, roughly 15% being singletons, with the ten largest covering roughly 12%. The data derive from a study of patients and donors after allogeneic stem cell transplantation. Germline V gene lookup returns CDR1 SQVTM and CDR2 ANQGSEA. V shed 7 bases, J shed 5 bases, and the junction held 6 bases outside the gene matches. This CDR3 spans 12 amino acids. The chain couples TRBV29-1 to TRBJ2-7; TRBD1 agrees at 9 bases. This clonotype originated in a human donor who was either an allogeneic HSCT recipient or a stem cell or donor lymphocyte infusion donor (not recorded which). It is not recorded whose cells these are; they may come from a transplant donor. Sequencing input: blood, either unsorted or a sorted T cell fraction (not recorded which). The CDR3 coding sequence is TGCAGCGGTCGGGACAGGGTGGACGAGCAGTACTTC. This translates into CSGRDRVDEQYF.